Given below is one T cell receptor beta chain in context. This clone has just a few counts. This clone's antigen is unknown. No base-level quality is on record; no much larger clone is a single base apart. The sample comes from a study of blood T cell repertoires in COVID-19 (dated by TCRdb to the early 2020s). Background on the whole study: Samples covering the acute and convalescent phases of COVID-19 were provided by collaborators in the United States, Italy and Spain. The material from the prospective study consisted of cDNA or gDNA derived from T cells, B-cell-depleted T cells, or PBMCs. The dataset comprised deeply sampled blood TCRbeta repertoires from subjects exposed to, actively infected with, or recovered from COVID-19. The repertoires were released in a freely available public database meant as a resource for research on the immune response to SARS-CoV-2. Samples came from the ongoing ImmuneRACE study (first 160 participants) plus 1,254 subjects from 6 global collaborators. Nearly every sample came with metadata listing a de-identified subject ID, COVID-19 status, age in years and sex. Where HLA class I and class II types were available, the types were taken from metadata supplied by the sample provider, not from assay-based typing. Study-wide findings and limitations: How much clinical and demographic metadata was included differed by source and by participant, and the metadata was provided uncurated.

Whole blood was collected in K2EDTA tubes by collaborating institutions according to the institutions' own protocols. Collaborator samples were shipped for TCRbeta analysis as frozen whole blood, isolated PBMCs, or DNA extracted from either sample type. CDR1 LNHDA and CDR2 SQIVND were looked up in the germline V gene (reference sequence). V is cut back by 7 bases and J by 5 bases, with 17 bases in the junction unmatched. From the cysteine up to the phenylalanine, the CDR3 has a length of 17 residues. The only DNA kept is the CDR3, 51 bases in frame from the first base. The immunoSEQ Assay, a bias-controlled multiplex PCR, was used to amplify TCRbeta CDR3 regions from genomic DNA. The study's processing was this. The number of nucleated cells in each sample was estimated by amplification of reference gene primers within the assay. Sequence reads were collapsed and filtered to measure the absolute abundance of every unique TCRbeta CDR3 rearrangement. For each sample, productive Simpson clonality was calculated as the square root of Simpson's diversity index across productive rearrangements. TCRdb's version of the immuneACCESS table is confined to in-frame rearrangements and falls short of the full clone set. An unresolved V gene accounts for under half of the shortfall where checked; the remainder is of unknown origin. From that table come the V and J calls and clone size; the DNA was used to work out D and trimming. This sample lists 150,000 or so clones; 85% to 90% were detected once. The ten biggest clones cover approximately 6.1% of the sample.

The V and J segments used are TRBV19 and TRBJ1-2, and TRBD1 aligns with 9 junction nucleotides. What was sequenced was peripheral blood. The TCR comes from an elderly man with acute or convalescent COVID-19. The base sequence is TGTGCCAGTAAGAGACAGGGGGACTCAGGTGGTGCGTATGGCTACACCTTC. Its amino acids are CASKRQGDSGGAYGYTF.